This record concerns one TCR beta chain sequence. Sequencing was performed with immunoSEQ multiplex PCR; in TCRdb, only in-frame clones are kept and a portion is missing. Of approximately 8,000 clones in the sample, around 84% were seen once. The sample is drawn from a study of immune evolution from preneoplasia to lung adenocarcinoma. The CDR3 has 12 residues. Germline V gene sequence: CDR1 MNHNS, CDR2 SASEGT. Trimming removed 5 bases at V and 6 bases at J, with 10 bases between. What was sequenced was FFPE adjacent normal lung tissue. The TCR sequence derives from a person between 65 and 80 years old with lung adenocarcinoma. The chain couples TRBV6-1 to TRBJ1-1; no clear D. The CDR3 sequence: CASSTRTSEAFF. In DNA form, the CDR3 reads TGTGCCAGCAGTACCAGGACTTCTGAAGCTTTCTTT.